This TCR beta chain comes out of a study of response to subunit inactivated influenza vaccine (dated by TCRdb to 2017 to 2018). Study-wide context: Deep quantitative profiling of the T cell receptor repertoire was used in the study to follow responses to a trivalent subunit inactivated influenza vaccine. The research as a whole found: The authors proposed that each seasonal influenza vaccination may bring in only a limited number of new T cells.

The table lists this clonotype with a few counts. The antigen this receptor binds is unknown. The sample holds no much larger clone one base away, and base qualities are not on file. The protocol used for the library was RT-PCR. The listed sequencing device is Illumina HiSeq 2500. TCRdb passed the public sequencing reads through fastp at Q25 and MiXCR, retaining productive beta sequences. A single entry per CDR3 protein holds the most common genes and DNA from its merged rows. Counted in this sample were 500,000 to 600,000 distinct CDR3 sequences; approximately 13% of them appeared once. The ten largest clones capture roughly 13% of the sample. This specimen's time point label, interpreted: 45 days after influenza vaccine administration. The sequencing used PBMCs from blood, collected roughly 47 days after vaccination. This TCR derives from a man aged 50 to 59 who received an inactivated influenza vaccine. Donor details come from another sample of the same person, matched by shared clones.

The CDR3 region: CASRRNEQYF. The DNA sequence is given as TGTGCCAGCAGACGAAACGAGCAGTACTTC. This chain is built from TRBV2 and TRBJ2-7; no D segment can be confidently identified. Via the germline V gene, CDR1 is SNHLY and CDR2 FYNNEI. V was cut back by 6 bases and J by 5 bases, leaving a gap of 5 bases between them. Inclusive of the bounding cysteine and phenylalanine, the CDR3 is 10 residues long. Of the read, only the CDR3 DNA is kept; its 30 bases are in frame from base 1.